This is a list of T cell receptor beta chains from one sample in a study of shared clonotypes between healthy human individuals. Here immunoSEQ multiplex PCR was the method, and the copy in TCRdb shows in-frame clones only, minus some. The top ten clones hold about 17% of a sample with 300,000 to 400,000 clones, around nine tenths of them seen once. The sequenced sample was memory CD8+ T cells sorted from blood. These receptors came from a man between 18 and 35 years old in good health. CDR3s include the opening cysteine and the closing phenylalanine or tryptophan. The D gene is left open where the match is weak. Clone size is not always given. Where it is, it says once, few, many or a class for expanded clones.

d_gene: TRBD1
abundance: .
v_gene: TRBV4-3
j_gene: TRBJ2-1
CDR3aa: CASSRRRDRGLRTYYNEQFF
CDR3nt: TGCGCCAGCAGCCGCCGCCGGGACAGGGGGCTTAGGACGTACTACAATGAGCAGTTCTTC

d_gene: TRBD1
abundance: few
v_gene: TRBV4-3
j_gene: TRBJ2-7
CDR3aa: CASSQDRAYEQYF
CDR3nt: TGCGCCAGCAGCCAGGACAGGGCTTACGAGCAGTACTTC

d_gene: TRBD1
abundance: .
v_gene: TRBV13
j_gene: TRBJ1-2
CDR3aa: CASSPTGGYGYTF
CDR3nt: TGTGCCAGCAGCCCGACAGGGGGCTATGGCTACACCTTC

d_gene: TRBD1
abundance: .
v_gene: TRBV11-2
j_gene: TRBJ2-2
CDR3aa: CASSWGQGDGELFF
CDR3nt: TGTGCCAGCAGCTGGGGACAGGGGGACGGGGAGCTGTTTTTT

d_gene: .
abundance: .
v_gene: TRBV6-5
j_gene: TRBJ1-1
CDR3aa: CASSYTNTEAFF
CDR3nt: TGTGCCAGCAGTTACACGAACACTGAAGCTTTCTTT

d_gene: .
abundance: .
v_gene: TRBV27
j_gene: TRBJ1-1
CDR3aa: CASSLSAVNTEAFF
CDR3nt: TGTGCCAGCAGTTTATCGGCCGTCAACACTGAAGCTTTCTTT

d_gene: TRBD1
abundance: .
v_gene: TRBV27
j_gene: TRBJ1-4
CDR3aa: CASRVTGVYEKLFF
CDR3nt: TGTGCCAGCAGGGTGACAGGGGTGTACGAAAAACTGTTTTTT

d_gene: .
abundance: .
v_gene: TRBV13
j_gene: TRBJ2-6
CDR3aa: CASSPQGSGANVLTF
CDR3nt: TGTGCCAGCAGCCCACAGGGCTCTGGGGCCAACGTCCTGACTTTC

d_gene: .
abundance: many
v_gene: TRBV27
j_gene: TRBJ2-7
CDR3aa: CASSSRDYEQYF
CDR3nt: TGTGCCAGCAGTTCGAGGGACTACGAGCAGTACTTC

d_gene: .
abundance: .
v_gene: TRBV5-1
j_gene: TRBJ1-2
CDR3aa: CASSLEGVYGYTF
CDR3nt: TGCGCCAGCAGCTTGGAGGGTGTCTATGGCTACACCTTC

d_gene: .
abundance: .
v_gene: TRBV6-5
j_gene: TRBJ2-2
CDR3aa: CASSYSLVSTGELFF
CDR3nt: TGTGCCAGCAGTTACTCTTTGGTTTCCACCGGGGAGCTGTTTTTT

d_gene: TRBD1
abundance: .
v_gene: TRBV28
j_gene: TRBJ2-3
CDR3aa: CASRTGTGIITDTQYF
CDR3nt: TGTGCCAGCAGGACCGGGACAGGGATAATCACAGATACGCAGTATTTT

d_gene: TRBD2
abundance: .
v_gene: TRBV7-9
j_gene: TRBJ2-7
CDR3aa: CASSFSGPPGGEQYF
CDR3nt: TGTGCCAGCAGCTTCTCCGGGCCCCCGGGAGGCGAGCAGTACTTC

d_gene: TRBD1
abundance: .
v_gene: TRBV4-1
j_gene: TRBJ2-7
CDR3aa: CASSPGTDYEQYF
CDR3nt: TGCGCCAGCAGCCCAGGGACAGACTACGAGCAGTACTTC

d_gene: .
abundance: .
v_gene: TRBV6-1
j_gene: TRBJ2-7
CDR3aa: CASSHRETYEQYF
CDR3nt: TGTGCCAGCAGTCACAGGGAAACCTACGAGCAGTACTTC

d_gene: .
abundance: .
v_gene: TRBV6-1
j_gene: TRBJ2-7
CDR3aa: CASRERSPYEQYF
CDR3nt: TGTGCCAGCAGAGAAAGAAGCCCCTACGAGCAGTACTTC

d_gene: .
abundance: .
v_gene: TRBV27
j_gene: TRBJ2-7
CDR3aa: CASNSGGRDYEQYF
CDR3nt: TGTGCCAGCAACTCCGGTGGCAGGGACTACGAGCAGTACTTC

d_gene: .
abundance: .
v_gene: TRBV7-9
j_gene: TRBJ1-5
CDR3aa: CASSSSVEAVNQPQHF
CDR3nt: TGTGCCAGCAGCTCCTCGGTTGAGGCAGTCAATCAGCCCCAGCATTTT

d_gene: TRBD1
abundance: .
v_gene: TRBV19
j_gene: TRBJ2-7
CDR3aa: CASSHNRGYEQYF
CDR3nt: TGTGCCAGTAGTCATAACAGGGGGTACGAGCAGTACTTC

d_gene: .
abundance: .
v_gene: TRBV7-9
j_gene: TRBJ1-4
CDR3aa: CASSFPNEKLFF
CDR3nt: TGTGCCAGCAGCTTTCCCAACGAAAAACTGTTTTTT

d_gene: .
abundance: .
v_gene: TRBV7-2
j_gene: TRBJ2-7
CDR3aa: CASSLAASWYEQYF
CDR3nt: TGTGCCAGCAGCTTAGCTGCCTCGTGGTACGAGCAGTACTTC

d_gene: .
abundance: large
v_gene: TRBV2
j_gene: TRBJ2-5
CDR3aa: CASSEVAETQYF
CDR3nt: TGTGCCAGCAGTGAGGTCGCAGAGACCCAGTACTTC

d_gene: .
abundance: once
v_gene: TRBV7-9
j_gene: TRBJ2-7
CDR3aa: CASSPSPGVYEQYF
CDR3nt: TGTGCCAGCAGCCCTTCTCCGGGGGTCTACGAGCAGTACTTC

d_gene: .
abundance: .
v_gene: TRBV12-5
j_gene: TRBJ1-6
CDR3aa: CASGGNSPLHF
CDR3nt: TGTGCTAGTGGAGGCAATTCACCCCTCCACTTT

d_gene: .
abundance: .
v_gene: TRBV7-6
j_gene: TRBJ2-3
CDR3aa: CASSTEPGSPYTDTQYF
CDR3nt: TGTGCCAGCAGCACCGAGCCAGGGTCCCCCTACACAGATACGCAGTATTTT

d_gene: .
abundance: .
v_gene: TRBV5-6
j_gene: TRBJ2-1
CDR3aa: CASSLGGTTSSYNEQFF
CDR3nt: TGTGCCAGCAGCTTGGGGGGCACGACTAGCTCCTACAATGAGCAGTTCTTC

d_gene: TRBD1
abundance: .
v_gene: TRBV9
j_gene: TRBJ1-1
CDR3aa: CASSVAGTGEEMNTEAFF
CDR3nt: TGTGCCAGCAGCGTAGCAGGGACAGGGGAGGAGATGAACACTGAAGCTTTCTTT

d_gene: TRBD2
abundance: .
v_gene: TRBV4-1
j_gene: TRBJ2-3
CDR3aa: CASSQVRGGTDTQYF
CDR3nt: TGCGCCAGCAGCCAAGTGCGGGGGGGCACAGATACGCAGTATTTT

d_gene: TRBD2
abundance: .
v_gene: TRBV7-9
j_gene: TRBJ2-7
CDR3aa: CASSPPGTSVSYEQYF
CDR3nt: TGTGCCAGCAGCCCGCCGGGGACTAGCGTCTCCTACGAGCAGTACTTC

d_gene: .
abundance: .
v_gene: TRBV25-1
j_gene: TRBJ2-7
CDR3aa: CASSVGGSEQYF
CDR3nt: TGTGCCAGCAGTGTTGGGGGCAGCGAGCAGTACTTC